The clone carrying this T cell receptor beta chain has ten or more counts. The source of the sample is a study of T cell repertoires in cytomegalovirus infection. Turning to the study itself: It was the public TCR beta signatures that indicated both CMV infection and matching HLA type.

The CDR3 extends over 14 amino acids. Germline assignment: CDR1 SGHTS and CDR2 YDEGEE. J gave up 5 bases and V 4 bases, and 7 bases lay outside the gene matches. Each CDR3 protein is one row after TCRdb ran MiXCR on the reads. The sample gives 160,000 or so distinct CDR3 sequences, about 20% of which show up once; 11% is in the top ten. This receptor was obtained from a human donor in good health (CMV status not recorded). Some clones in this sample may be carry-over from other donors' samples. The specimen sequenced was PBMCs. The chain has TRBV5-8 and TRBJ2-5, with 8 nucleotides matching TRBD1. CDR3 loop: CASSRDRGRETQYF. Here the CDR3 DNA reads TGTGCCAGCAGCCGTGACAGGGGTCGGGAGACCCAGTACTTC.